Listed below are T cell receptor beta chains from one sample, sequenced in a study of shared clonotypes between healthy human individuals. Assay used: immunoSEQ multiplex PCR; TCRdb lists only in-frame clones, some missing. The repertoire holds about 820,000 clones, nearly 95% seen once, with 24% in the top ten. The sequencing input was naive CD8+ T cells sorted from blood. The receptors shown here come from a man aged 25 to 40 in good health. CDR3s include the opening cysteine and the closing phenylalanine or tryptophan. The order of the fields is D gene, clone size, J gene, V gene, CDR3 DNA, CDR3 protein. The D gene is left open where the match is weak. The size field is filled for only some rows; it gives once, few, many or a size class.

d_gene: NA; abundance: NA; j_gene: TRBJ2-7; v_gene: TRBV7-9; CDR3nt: TGTGCCAGCAGCTTAGGTGGGAACCCCTACGAGCAGTACTTC; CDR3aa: CASSLGGNPYEQYF
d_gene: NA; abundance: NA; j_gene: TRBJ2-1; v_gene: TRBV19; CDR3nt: TGTGCCAGTAGTATCGATGTTCAATACAATGAGCAGTTCTTC; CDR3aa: CASSIDVQYNEQFF
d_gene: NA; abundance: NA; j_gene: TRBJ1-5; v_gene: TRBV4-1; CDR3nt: TGCGCCAGCAGCCAAGTGGCAGGACTCAATCAGCCCCAGCATTTT; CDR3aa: CASSQVAGLNQPQHF
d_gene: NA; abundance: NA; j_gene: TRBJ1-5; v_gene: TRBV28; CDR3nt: TGTGCCACGAAATACGGGGATAGCAATCAGCCCCAGCATTTT; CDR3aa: CATKYGDSNQPQHF
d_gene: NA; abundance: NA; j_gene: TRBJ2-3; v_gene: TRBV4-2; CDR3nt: TGTGCCAGCAGCCAAGAAAACGCAGATACGCAGTATTTT; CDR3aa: CASSQENADTQYF
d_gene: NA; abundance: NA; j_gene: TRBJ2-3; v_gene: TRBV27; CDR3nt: TGTGCCAGCAGGACGAGCGGGAGCACAGATACGCAGTATTTT; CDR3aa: CASRTSGSTDTQYF
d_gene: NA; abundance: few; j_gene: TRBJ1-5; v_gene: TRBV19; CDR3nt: TGTGCCAGTAGTATAGGAAATAGCAATCAGCCCCAGCATTTT; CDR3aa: CASSIGNSNQPQHF
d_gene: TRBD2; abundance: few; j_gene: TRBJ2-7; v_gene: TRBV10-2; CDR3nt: TGCGCCAGTCGGGGGGGTAACGAGCAGTACTTC; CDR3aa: CASRGGNEQYF
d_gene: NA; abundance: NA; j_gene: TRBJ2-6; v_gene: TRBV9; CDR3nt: TGTGCCAGCAGCGTCAGAATAATCGACTCTGGGGCCAACGTCCTGACTTTC; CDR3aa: CASSVRIIDSGANVLTF
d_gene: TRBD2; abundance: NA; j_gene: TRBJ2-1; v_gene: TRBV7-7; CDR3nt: TGTGCCAGCAGCCTCGGGGAGGGGTGGGACAATGAGCAGTTCTTC; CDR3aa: CASSLGEGWDNEQFF
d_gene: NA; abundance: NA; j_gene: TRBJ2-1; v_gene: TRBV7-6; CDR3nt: TGTGCCAGCAGCTCCGCTGGACACCACAATGAGCAGTTCTTC; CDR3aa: CASSSAGHHNEQFF
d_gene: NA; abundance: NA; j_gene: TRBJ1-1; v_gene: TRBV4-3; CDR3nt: TGCGCCAGCAGCCCTCAAATGGGGTGGGACAACCGTTTT; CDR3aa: CASSPQMGWDNRF